This T cell receptor (beta chain) was documented in a study of blood T cell repertoires in COVID-19 (dated by TCRdb to 2018 to 2020). Broadly, across the study: Collaborator samples came from the United States, Italy and Spain and covered acute and convalescent phases of COVID-19. The repertoires were released in a freely available public database intended as a resource for research on the immune response to SARS-CoV-2. Samples came from the ongoing ImmuneRACE study (first 160 participants) plus 1,254 subjects from 6 global collaborators. The sample metadata nearly always contained a de-identified subject ID, COVID-19 status, age in years and sex. The prospective study material was composed of cDNA or gDNA derived from T cells, B-cell-depleted T cells, or PBMCs. Where HLA class I and class II types were available, the types were taken from metadata supplied by the sample provider, not from assay-based typing. The dataset comprised deeply sampled blood TCRbeta repertoires from subjects exposed to, actively infected with, or recovered from COVID-19.

On this clone: This receptor's antigen is unknown. Base quality data are lacking; no much larger clone is found one base away.

The immunoSEQ Assay, a bias-controlled multiplex PCR, was used to amplify TCRbeta CDR3 regions from genomic DNA. From the authors' description of their analysis: Nucleated cell counts per sample were estimated from amplification of reference gene primers within the assay. Sequence reads were collapsed and filtered to measure the absolute abundance of every unique TCRbeta CDR3 rearrangement. For each sample, productive Simpson clonality was calculated as the square root of Simpson's diversity index across productive rearrangements. What TCRdb holds here is the immuneACCESS table cut down to in-frame rearrangements. Part of the clones is not present; checked against another copy, under half of the missing clones reflect an unresolved V gene, and the others are unexplained. V, J and clone size reflect that table, while D and trimming were determined from the DNA. The sample table lists about 500,000 clones, roughly 87% of them with a count of one. Around 0.95% of the sample is taken by the ten largest.

Broader findings and caveats from the paper: The amount of clinical and demographic metadata varied by source and participant and was provided uncurated.

The germline V gene (reference sequence) specifies GTSNPN as CDR1 and SVGIG as CDR2. From the cysteine up to the phenylalanine, the CDR3 has a length of 14 residues. Only the CDR3 part of the read is kept: 42 bases, read in frame from the first base. At the junction V is shortened by 2 bases and J by 6 bases, with 11 bases in between. One collaborating source in Seattle enrolled patients during active infection and followed them longitudinally through the course of disease. Each collaborating institution followed its own protocols to collect whole blood in K2EDTA tubes. For TCRbeta analysis, collaborators shipped samples as frozen whole blood, isolated PBMCs, or DNA extracted from either of those sample types.

The clonotype comes from a man aged 18 to 29 with COVID-19, enrolled during active disease. Recombination connected TRBV30 to TRBJ1-6; TRBD1 is a possible D gene, resting on 6 matching bases. Sequenced input: peripheral blood. The DNA is TGTGCCTGGAGTAGAGGACAGACTAATTCACCCCTCCACTTT. This is translated as CAWSRGQTNSPLHF.